This T cell receptor beta chain was identified during a study of blood T cell repertoires in COVID-19. Turning to the study itself: Researchers got acute and convalescent COVID-19 samples from the United States, Italy and Spain. In each case, the material was cDNA or gDNA derived from T cells, B-cell-depleted T cells, or PBMCs.

Original methodology: Reference gene primers were amplified, and this amplification served to estimate nucleated cell counts. Sequenced by immunoSEQ multiplex PCR; TCRdb stores in-frame clones only, minus some. That table supplies the V and J calls and clone size; D and trimming were determined from the DNA. Among some 130,000 clones listed, approximately 82% were seen once. The CDR3 spans 17 residues. Losses at the gene ends were 5 bases for V and 3 bases for J; bases not matched to a gene: 13. Germline V gene data show CDR1 as SEHNR and CDR2 as FQNEAQ (reference sequence). J is TRBJ2-3 and V is TRBV7-9; the match to TRBD1 covers 8 bases. The sequencing input was peripheral blood. This receptor was identified in a man between 60 and 75 years old who had recovered from COVID-19. CDR3 protein: CASSPHSDRVFTDTQYF. For the CDR3, the DNA is TGTGCCAGCAGCCCACACTCGGACAGGGTTTTTACAGATACGCAGTATTTT. The complete variable domain, with remaining parts taken from reference TRBV7-9 and TRBJ2-3, reads DTGVSQNPRHKITKRGQNVTFRCDPISEHNRLYWYRQTLGQGPEFLTYFQNEAQLEKSRLLSDRFSAERPKGSFSTLEIQRTEQGDSAMYLCASSPHSDRVFTDTQYFGPGTRLTVL.